This T cell receptor (beta chain) was identified during a study of Graves' ophthalmopathy and Graves' hyperthyroidism. Overall study context: Samples of peripheral blood were obtained at initial diagnosis, prior to treatment of any kind.

This clonotype was detected ten times or more. What it recognizes is unknown. This CDR3 comprises 14 residues. CDR1 is MNHNS and CDR2 is SASEGT in the germline V gene. V lost 5 bases, J lost 7 bases, and 15 bases lay in between. Study-wide results and caveats: Most clonotypes expanded in thyroid above 0.001 frequency were present in blood too.

Ophthalmopathy cases showed moderate-to-severe activity, scoring CAS ≥3 and NOSPECS ≥4, with duration under 3 months. The authors isolated PBMCs from 8 to 10 ml of fresh peripheral blood. Amplification of TCR beta CDR3 regions used RNA transcripts. HTBI primers were used in a first-round RT-PCR, which preceded a second-round multiplex PCR. TCRdb re-called the multiplex PCR reads through MiXCR, storing one row per CDR3 protein. The repertoire includes 650,000 to 800,000 distinct CDR3 sequences, roughly 39% of them detected once, and under 3.5% sits in the top ten. This chain links TRBV6-1 with TRBJ1-5; TRBD1 is a possible D gene (6 bases). The source material was peripheral blood. This receptor was taken from an adult man with Graves' ophthalmopathy. CDR3: CASSYAEGGQPQHF. The CDR3 region has the DNA TGTGCCAGCAGTTACGCGGAAGGGGGACAGCCCCAGCATTTT.